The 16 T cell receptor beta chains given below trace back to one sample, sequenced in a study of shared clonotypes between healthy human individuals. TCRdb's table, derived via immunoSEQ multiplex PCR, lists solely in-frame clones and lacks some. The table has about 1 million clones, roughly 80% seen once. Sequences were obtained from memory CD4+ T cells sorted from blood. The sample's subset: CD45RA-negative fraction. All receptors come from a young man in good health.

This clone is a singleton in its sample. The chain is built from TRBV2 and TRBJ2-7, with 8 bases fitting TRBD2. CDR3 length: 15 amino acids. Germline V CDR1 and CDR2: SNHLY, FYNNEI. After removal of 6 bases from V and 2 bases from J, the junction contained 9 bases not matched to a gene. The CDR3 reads CASRSTSGTAYEQYF. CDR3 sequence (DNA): TGTGCCAGCAGGTCCACTAGCGGCACGGCCTACGAGCAGTACTTC.

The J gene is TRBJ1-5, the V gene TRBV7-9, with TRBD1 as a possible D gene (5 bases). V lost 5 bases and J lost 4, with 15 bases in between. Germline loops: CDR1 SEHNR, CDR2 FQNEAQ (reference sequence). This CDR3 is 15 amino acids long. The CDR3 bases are TGTGCCAGCAGCCTTAGTCGGGGGGTTAATCAGCCCCAGCATTTT. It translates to CASSLSRGVNQPQHF.

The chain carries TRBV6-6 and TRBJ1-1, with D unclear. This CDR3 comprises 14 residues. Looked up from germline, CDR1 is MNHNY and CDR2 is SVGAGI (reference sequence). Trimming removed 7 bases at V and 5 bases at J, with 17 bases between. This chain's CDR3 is CASTHGEGGTEAFF. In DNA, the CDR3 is TGTGCCAGCACCCACGGGGAGGGAGGGACTGAAGCTTTCTTT.

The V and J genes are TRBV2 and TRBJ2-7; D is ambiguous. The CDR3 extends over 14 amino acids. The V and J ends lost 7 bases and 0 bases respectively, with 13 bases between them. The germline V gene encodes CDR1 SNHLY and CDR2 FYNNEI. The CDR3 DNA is TGTGCCAGCAAGGTGCTTCTGAGCTCCTACGAGCAGTACTTC. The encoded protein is CASKVLLSSYEQYF.

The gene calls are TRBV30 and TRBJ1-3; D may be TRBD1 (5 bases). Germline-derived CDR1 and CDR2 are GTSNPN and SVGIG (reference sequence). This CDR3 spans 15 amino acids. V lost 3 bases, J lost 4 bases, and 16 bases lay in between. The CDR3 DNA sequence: TGTGCCTGGAGGCAAAGAGGGGTGACAGGAAACACCATATATTTT. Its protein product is CAWRQRGVTGNTIYF.

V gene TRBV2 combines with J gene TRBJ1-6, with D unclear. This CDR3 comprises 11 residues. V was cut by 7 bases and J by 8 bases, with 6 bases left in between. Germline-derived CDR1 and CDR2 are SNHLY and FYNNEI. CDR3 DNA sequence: TGTGCCAGCAAGGTTTATTCACCCCTCCACTTT. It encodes CASKVYSPLHF.

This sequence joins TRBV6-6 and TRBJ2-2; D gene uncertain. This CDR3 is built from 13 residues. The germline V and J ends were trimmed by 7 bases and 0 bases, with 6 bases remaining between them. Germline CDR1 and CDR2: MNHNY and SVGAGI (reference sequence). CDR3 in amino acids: CASTGPNTGELFF. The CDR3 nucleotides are TGTGCCAGCACCGGGCCGAACACCGGGGAGCTGTTTTTT.

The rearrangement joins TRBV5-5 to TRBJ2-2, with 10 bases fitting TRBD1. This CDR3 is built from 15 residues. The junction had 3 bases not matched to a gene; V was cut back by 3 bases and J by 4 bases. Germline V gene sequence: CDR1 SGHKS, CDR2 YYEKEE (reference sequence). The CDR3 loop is CASSWGQGTTGELFF. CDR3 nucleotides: TGTGCCAGCAGCTGGGGACAGGGGACCACCGGGGAGCTGTTTTTT.

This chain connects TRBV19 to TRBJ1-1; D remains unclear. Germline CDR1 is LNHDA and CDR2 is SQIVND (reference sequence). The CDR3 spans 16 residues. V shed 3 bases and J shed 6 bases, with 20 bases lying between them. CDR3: CASSMKVPGGRAEAFF. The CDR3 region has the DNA TGTGCCAGTAGTATGAAGGTCCCCGGTGGCCGAGCTGAAGCTTTCTTT.

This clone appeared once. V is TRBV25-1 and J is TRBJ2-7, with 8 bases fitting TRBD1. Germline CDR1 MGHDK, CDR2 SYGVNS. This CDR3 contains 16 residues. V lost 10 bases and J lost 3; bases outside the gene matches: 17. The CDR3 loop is CATARSPGGRIYEQYF. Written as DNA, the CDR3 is TGTGCCACCGCAAGGAGTCCAGGGGGCCGTATCTACGAGCAGTACTTC.

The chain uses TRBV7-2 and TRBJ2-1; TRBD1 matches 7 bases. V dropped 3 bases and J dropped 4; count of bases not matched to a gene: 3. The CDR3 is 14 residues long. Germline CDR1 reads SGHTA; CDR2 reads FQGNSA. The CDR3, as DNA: TGTGCCAGCAGCTTGGGACAGATATACAATGAGCAGTTCTTC. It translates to CASSLGQIYNEQFF.

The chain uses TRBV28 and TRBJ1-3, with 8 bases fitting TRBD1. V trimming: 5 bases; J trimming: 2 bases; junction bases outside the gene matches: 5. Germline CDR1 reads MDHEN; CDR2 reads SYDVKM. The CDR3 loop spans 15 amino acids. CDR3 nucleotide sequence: TGTGCCAGCAGTAATACAGGGGGAACTGGAAACACCATATATTTT. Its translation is CASSNTGGTGNTIYF.

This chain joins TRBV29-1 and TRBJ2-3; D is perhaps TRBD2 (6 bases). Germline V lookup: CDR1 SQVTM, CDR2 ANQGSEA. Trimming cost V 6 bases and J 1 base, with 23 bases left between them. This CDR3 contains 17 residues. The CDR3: CSVWGSGTLPRTDTQYF. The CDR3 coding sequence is TGCAGCGTGTGGGGTAGCGGCACCCTTCCTCGCACAGATACGCAGTATTTT.

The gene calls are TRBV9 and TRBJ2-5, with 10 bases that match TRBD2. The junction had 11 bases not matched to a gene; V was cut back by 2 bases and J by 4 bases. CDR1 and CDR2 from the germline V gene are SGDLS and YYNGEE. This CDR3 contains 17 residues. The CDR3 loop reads CASSVGSSGSLAETQYF. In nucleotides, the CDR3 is TGTGCCAGCAGCGTCGGCTCTAGCGGGAGTCTGGCAGAGACCCAGTACTTC. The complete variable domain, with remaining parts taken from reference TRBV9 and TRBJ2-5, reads DSGVTQTPKHLITATGQRVTLRCSPRSGDLSVYWYQQSLDQGLQFLIQYYNGEERAKGNILERFSAQQFPDLHSELNLSSLELGDSALYFCASSVGSSGSLAETQYFGPGTRLLVL.

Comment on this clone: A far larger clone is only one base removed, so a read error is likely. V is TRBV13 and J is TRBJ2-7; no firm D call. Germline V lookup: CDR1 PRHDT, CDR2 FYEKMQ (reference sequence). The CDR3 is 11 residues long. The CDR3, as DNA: TGCGCCAGCAGCGACTTCTACGAGCAGTACTTC. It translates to CASSDFYEQYF.

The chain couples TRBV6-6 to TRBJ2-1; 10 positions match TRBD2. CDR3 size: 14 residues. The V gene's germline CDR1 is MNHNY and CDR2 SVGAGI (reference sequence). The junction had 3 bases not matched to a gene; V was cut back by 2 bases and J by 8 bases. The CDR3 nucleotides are TGTGCCAGCAGTTACGTAGCGGGAGGTGATGAGCAGTTCTTC. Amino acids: CASSYVAGGDEQFF.